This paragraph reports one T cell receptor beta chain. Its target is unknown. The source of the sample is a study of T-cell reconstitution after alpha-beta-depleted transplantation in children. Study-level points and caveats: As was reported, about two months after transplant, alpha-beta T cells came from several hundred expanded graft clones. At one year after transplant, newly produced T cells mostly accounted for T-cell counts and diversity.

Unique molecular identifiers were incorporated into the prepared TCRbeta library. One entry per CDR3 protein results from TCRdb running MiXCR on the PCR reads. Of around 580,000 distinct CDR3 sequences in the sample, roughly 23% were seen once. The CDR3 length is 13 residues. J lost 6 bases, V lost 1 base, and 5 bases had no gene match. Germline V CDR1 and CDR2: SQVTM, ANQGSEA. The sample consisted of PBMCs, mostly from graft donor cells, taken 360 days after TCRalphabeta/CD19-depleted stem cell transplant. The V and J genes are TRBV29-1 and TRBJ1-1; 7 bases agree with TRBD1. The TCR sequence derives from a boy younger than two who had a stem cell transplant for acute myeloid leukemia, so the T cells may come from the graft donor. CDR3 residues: CSVEGQGWAEAFF. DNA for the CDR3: TGCAGCGTTGAAGGACAGGGATGGGCTGAAGCTTTCTTT.